Each of the 3 T cell receptor beta chains below was sequenced from the same sample in a study of blood T cell repertoires in COVID-19 (dated by TCRdb to about 2020). Library construction relied on the immunoSEQ multiplex PCR assay. TCRdb retrieved this table from immuneACCESS and kept in-frame rearrangements only. Not all clones are present; in checked studies, unresolved V genes account for under half, and no reason is known for the remainder. This sample gives 50,000 to 65,000 clones in total; approximately 89% of them show up just once. Around 17% of the sample is held by the ten biggest clonotypes. The sample was peripheral blood. These receptor sequences come from a human donor in a cohort sampled during active COVID-19.

The gene calls are TRBV6-5 and TRBJ2-7, with D possibly TRBD2 on 5 matching bases. There are 13 residues in the CDR3. Germline values: CDR1 MNHEY, CDR2 SVGAGI. V gave up 6 bases and J gave up 3 bases, with 12 bases separating them. DNA for the CDR3: TGTGCCAGCAGGGACGGACGGGGCTACGAGCAGTACTTC. Translating gives CASRDGRGYEQYF.

This sequence joins TRBV6-5 and TRBJ1-1, with TRBD1 identical over 7 bases. The germline CDR1 and CDR2 sequences are MNHEY and SVGAGI. CDR3 length: 12 residues. The V and J ends lost 7 bases and 4 bases, in that order; junction bases with no gene match: 3. CDR3 region: CASNRQGTEAFF. The CDR3 DNA follows: TGTGCCAGCAATCGACAGGGCACTGAAGCTTTCTTT.

This clone was found a few times. This sequence joins TRBV6-5 and TRBJ2-7; no clear D. Trimming took 2 bases from V and 7 from J, leaving 9 bases between them. The CDR3 extends over 12 amino acids. Germline CDR1 and CDR2: MNHEY and SVGAGI. The CDR3 nucleotides are TGTGCCAGCAGTTACCTCTACCGGGAGCAGTACTTC. Its protein is CASSYLYREQYF.